These 27 T cell receptor beta chains were sequenced from one sample in a study of T cell repertoires in cytomegalovirus infection. TCRdb reprocessed the reads via MiXCR and lists one record per CDR3 protein. The data show about half a million distinct CDR3 sequences, 33% seen once. These receptors are not linked to any known antigen. This material consisted of cultured PBMCs, taken from culture after CMV antigen stimulation. The receptors stem from a human donor in good health (CMV status not recorded). Some clones in this sample may be carry-over from other donors' samples.

The gene calls are TRBV12-3 or TRBV12-4 and TRBJ2-1; a weak D match, TRBD1 (6 bases). V was pared by 0 bases and J by 6 bases, with 12 bases between. This CDR3 spans 15 amino acids. The CDR3 region is CASSLALRTVNEQFF. The CDR3 coding sequence is TGTGCCAGCAGTTTAGCGCTAAGGACAGTCAATGAGCAGTTCTTC.

The table lists this clonotype with a few counts. This chain uses TRBV25-1 with TRBJ2-3; weak D call: TRBD2 (5 bases). Germline V gene data show CDR1 as MGHDK and CDR2 as SYGVNS. The V and J ends lost 1 base and 0 bases respectively, with 8 bases between them. The CDR3 totals 15 residues. The CDR3 is CASSELRRSTDTQYF. CDR3 bases: TGTGCCAGCAGTGAATTGAGGAGGAGCACAGATACGCAGTATTTT. Together with reference TRBV25-1 and TRBJ2-3, the CDR3 gives the full variable domain: EADIYQTPRYLVIGTGKKITLECSQTMGHDKMYWYQQDPGMELHLIHYSYGVNSTEKGDLSSESTVSRIRTEHFPLTLESARPSHTSQYLCASSELRRSTDTQYFGPGTRLTVL.

CDR3 coding DNA: TGTGCCAGCAGCCGGCGCAGCTTGGTCGGGCGGACAGATACGCAGTATTTT. Protein: CASSRRSLVGRTDTQYF. The J gene is TRBJ2-3, the V gene TRBV11-1; D is ambiguous. CDR1 SGHAT and CDR2 FQDESV come from the germline V gene (reference sequence). The germline V and J ends were trimmed by 5 bases and 3 bases, with 21 bases remaining between them. This CDR3 is 17 amino acids long.

This clonotype has just a few counts. V and J are TRBV5-6 and TRBJ2-7; 10 bases agree with TRBD1. The germline CDR1 and CDR2 sequences are SGHDT and YYEEEE. This CDR3 spans 17 amino acids. Trimming at V came to 6 bases and at J to 1 base, leaving 13 bases not matched to a gene. In DNA form, the CDR3 reads TGTGCCAGCACCATTAACGTCCGGGACAGGGGTTCCTACGAGCAGTACTTC. Protein: CASTINVRDRGSYEQYF. Supplemented by reference TRBV5-6 and TRBJ2-7, the full variable domain reads DAGVTQSPTHLIKTRGQQVTLRCSPKSGHDTVSWYQQALGQGPQFIFQYYEEEERQRGNFPDRFSGHQFPNYSSELNVNALLLGDSALYLCASTINVRDRGSYEQYFGPGTRLTVT.

V gene TRBV5-6 combines with J gene TRBJ2-7; a weak D match, TRBD2 (5 bases). The CDR3 is 12 residues long. V was shortened by 5 bases and J by 2 bases, with 8 bases between the two germline ends. Germline V lookup: CDR1 SGHDT, CDR2 YYEEEE. DNA of the CDR3: TGTGCCAGCAGTCGGGGTACCTACGAGCAGTACGTC. Translated: CASSRGTYEQYV.

The rearrangement uses TRBV7-6 and TRBJ2-7, with D perhaps TRBD2 (5 bases). The germline V gene encodes CDR1 SGHVS and CDR2 FNYEAQ. CDR3 length: 14 amino acids. Deletions cut 6 bases from V and 0 bases from J, with 12 bases between. The CDR3 is CASSWLGSSYEQYF. CDR3 DNA sequence: TGTGCCAGCAGTTGGTTAGGGAGCTCCTACGAGCAGTACTTC.

This sequence joins TRBV29-1 and TRBJ1-1; D might be TRBD1 (5 bases). The CDR3 covers 15 residues. The V gene's germline CDR1 is SQVTM and CDR2 ANQGSEA. V was clipped by 2 bases and J by 4 bases, with 17 bases between them. Here the CDR3 DNA reads TGCAGCGTTGAAAAACCCGCGGGGCTTGGCACTGAAGCTTTCTTT. Encoded protein: CSVEKPAGLGTEAFF.

The chain uses TRBV5-6 and TRBJ2-7; D remains unclear. Germline loops: CDR1 SGHDT, CDR2 YYEEEE. Trimming cost V 10 bases and J 3 bases, with 11 bases left between them. This CDR3 region has 11 residues. CDR3 nucleotide sequence: TGTGCCGGATGTTTAGGCTACGAGCAGTACGTC. The encoded protein is CAGCLGYEQYV.

V gene TRBV27 combines with J gene TRBJ1-2, with 7 nucleotides matching TRBD1. The CDR3 has 15 amino acids. V lost 5 bases and J lost 3; bases outside the gene matches: 9. From germline, CDR1 is MNHEY and CDR2 SMNVEV (reference sequence). As DNA, the CDR3 is TGTGCCAGCAGTATGGAGGGGGCGCGGGACTATGGCTACACCTTC. As protein: CASSMEGARDYGYTF.

This clonotype has more than one count but fewer than ten. V usage is TRBV6-2 or TRBV6-3 and J usage is TRBJ2-7; no firm D call. The CDR3 consists of 13 residues. V lost 6 bases and J 5 bases, leaving 14 bases between the germline ends. Looked up from germline, CDR1 is MNHEY and CDR2 is SVGEGT. CDR3 sequence: CASSPEEYHEQYF. The CDR3 DNA is TGTGCCAGCAGCCCTGAGGAGTACCACGAGCAGTACTTC.

This clonotype turned up a few times. V gene TRBV9 combines with J gene TRBJ2-3, with TRBD2 identical over 8 bases. Germline values: CDR1 SGDLS, CDR2 YYNGEE. V lost 3 bases, J lost 0 bases, and 6 bases stayed unmatched. The length of the CDR3 is 16 residues. The CDR3 coding sequence is TGTGCCAGCAGCGGATCTAGCGGGCCGAGCACAGATACGCAGTATTTT. Residues: CASSGSSGPSTDTQYF.

This clonotype was detected a few times. This chain uses TRBV28 with TRBJ1-2, with TRBD1 matching 8 bases. The CDR3 is 13 amino acids. Germline V CDR1 and CDR2: MDHEN, SYDVKM. The CDR3 protein is CASGGTGGYGYTF. CDR3 nucleotides: TGTGCTAGTGGGGGCACAGGGGGCTATGGCTACACCTTC.

The chain has TRBV15 and TRBJ2-3; D is uncertain. Trimming removed 0 bases from V and 4 bases from J, with 11 bases in between. Germline assignment: CDR1 LNHNV and CDR2 YYDKDF (reference sequence). The CDR3 is made up of 15 amino acids. As DNA, the CDR3 is TGTGCCACCAGCAGAGACCCGGATTCGGCAGATACGCAGTATTTT. It yields the protein CATSRDPDSADTQYF.

This clonotype was detected only a few times. The CDR3 DNA follows: TGTGCCAGCAGTTTCCCTGCCGGGACTAGCGGAACTAACGAGCAGTACTTC. Translated, it gives CASSFPAGTSGTNEQYF. The chain uses TRBV28 and TRBJ2-7, with 11 bases identical to TRBD2. Losses at the gene ends were 3 bases for V and 5 bases for J; bases not matched to a gene: 12. There are 17 residues in the CDR3. Per germline, CDR1 MDHEN and CDR2 SYDVKM.

The rearrangement uses TRBV6-2 or TRBV6-3 and TRBJ2-5; 8 bases are shared with TRBD1. The length of the CDR3 is 16 residues. Trimming took 4 bases from V and 0 from J; bases not matched to a gene: 7. Per germline, CDR1 MNHEY and CDR2 SVGEGT. The CDR3 DNA sequence: TGTGCCAGCAGTTTGGGACAGGCCCGGTACCAAGAGACCCAGTACTTC. This gives the protein CASSLGQARYQETQYF.

This clonotype appeared a few times. The gene calls are TRBV5-8 and TRBJ1-1, with D possibly TRBD1 on 5 matching bases. The ends were cut back, 4 bases at V and 0 bases at J, with 19 bases in the middle. The CDR3 extends over 17 amino acids. Germline loops: CDR1 SGHTS, CDR2 YDEGEE. CDR3 in DNA: TGTGCCAGCAGCCCCGTGGGGACTGTGATTATGAACACTGAAGCTTTCTTT. Translated, it gives CASSPVGTVIMNTEAFF.

The chain carries TRBV19 and TRBJ1-5; TRBD1 matches at 8 bases. Trimming took 7 bases from V and 1 from J; bases not matched to a gene: 6. The CDR3 covers 15 residues. Germline-derived CDR1 and CDR2 are LNHDA and SQIVND (reference sequence). The CDR3 DNA follows: TGTGCCAGTACCGACAGGGGCGTGAGCAATCAGCCCCAGCATTTT. Protein sequence: CASTDRGVSNQPQHF.

This sequence joins TRBV11-3 and TRBJ2-1, with D tentatively TRBD1 or TRBD2 (5 bases each). Trimming cost V 9 bases and J 7 bases, with 19 bases left between them. The germline V gene encodes CDR1 SGHNT and CDR2 YENEEA. This CDR3 is 14 amino acids long. CDR3 sequence (DNA): TGTGCCAGTATTCGGCAGGGAGAATTGAATGAGCAGTTCTTC. It encodes CASIRQGELNEQFF.

V usage is TRBV6-8 and J usage is TRBJ2-3; 7 bases are shared with TRBD1. The germline CDR1 and CDR2 sequences are MNHGY and SAAAGT. After removal of 5 bases from V and 15 bases from J, the junction contained 11 bases not matched to a gene. This CDR3 is 12 amino acids long. The CDR3 here is CASSPGQEREYF. The CDR3, as DNA: TGTGCCAGCAGTCCAGGACAGGAGAGGGAATATTTT.

This clonotype was seen more than once but under ten times. V is TRBV7-2 and J is TRBJ1-4; 12 bases line up with TRBD1. V shed 3 bases and J 7 bases; nucleotides not matched to a gene: 9. CDR1 and CDR2 from the germline V gene are SGHTA and FQGNSA. The CDR3 has 17 amino acids. DNA for the CDR3: TGTGCCAGCAGCTTCGGGACAGGGGGCAGAACCGGTGAAAAACTGTTTTTT. Translating it yields CASSFGTGGRTGEKLFF.

This clonotype occurred a few times. The chain uses TRBV28 and TRBJ1-5, with D maybe TRBD1 (6 bases). The CDR3 spans 16 residues. CDR1 and CDR2 (germline): MDHEN, SYDVKM. Trimming took 2 bases from V and 1 from J, leaving 12 bases between them. CDR3 nucleotides: TGTGCCAGCAGTTTACAGGGGTCACCGAGCAATCAGCCCCAGCATTTT. Encoded protein: CASSLQGSPSNQPQHF.

This clonotype was seen once. The J gene is TRBJ2-7, the V gene TRBV7-2, with 16 bases identical to TRBD2. The CDR3 has 16 residues. J gave up 5 bases and V 5 bases, and 6 bases lay outside the gene matches. The germline gives CDR1 SGHTA, CDR2 FQGNSA. Here the CDR3 DNA reads TGTGCCAGCAGCCCCGGGACTAGCGGGAGGGCCGACGAGCAGTACGTC. It translates to CASSPGTSGRADEQYV.

The V call is TRBV5-1, the J call TRBJ1-1, with 10 nucleotides matching TRBD1. Trimming removed 0 bases from V and 11 bases from J; junction bases left unmatched: 13. From germline, CDR1 is SGHRS and CDR2 YFSETQ. The CDR3 covers 16 residues. The CDR3 loop is CASSLEVVGQGLTAFF. For the CDR3, the DNA is TGCGCCAGCAGCTTGGAGGTAGTGGGACAGGGGCTTACGGCTTTCTTT.

The J gene is TRBJ2-6, the V gene TRBV4-3; tentative D call: TRBD1 (7 bases). V lost 4 bases, J lost 0 bases, and 31 bases lay in between. The CDR3 sequence is 23 residues long. Germline V gene sequence: CDR1 LGHNA, CDR2 YSLEER. CDR3 in amino acids: CASSPSRPQGGVNRISGANVLTF. The CDR3 DNA reads TGCGCCAGCAGCCCCTCCAGGCCCCAGGGGGGTGTTAACCGAATCTCTGGGGCCAACGTCCTGACTTTC.

CDR3 loop: CASSADGDNEQFF. The CDR3 bases are TGTGCCAGCAGTGCGGACGGAGACAATGAGCAGTTCTTC. J is TRBJ2-1 and V is TRBV2, with D unresolved. The CDR3 covers 13 residues. Germline CDR1 and CDR2: SNHLY and FYNNEI. Trimming cost V 4 bases and J 5 bases, with 9 bases left between them.

The rearrangement joins TRBV11-3 to TRBJ1-2; 8 positions agree with TRBD1. CDR3 length: 15 amino acids. CDR1 is SGHNT and CDR2 is YENEEA in the germline V gene. V lost 5 bases and J lost 6; bases outside the gene matches: 11. CDR3 residues: CASSQSDRVRDGYTF. CDR3 coding DNA: TGTGCCAGCAGCCAATCGGACAGGGTTAGGGATGGCTACACCTTC.

This clonotype turned up a few times. As the CDR3 is not closed by the conserved phenylalanine or tryptophan, this likely results from a read error. The DNA is omitted, as the CDR3 cannot be located on it reliably, and the CDR3 follows TCRdb's listing. J is TRBJ2-1 and V is TRBV6-2 or TRBV6-3; whether TRBD2, the table's D call, matches the DNA was not checked. Per the germline V gene, CDR1 is MNHEY and CDR2 is SVGEGT. The CDR3 has 22 amino acids, counting both end residues. The CDR3 reads CASSYRRWRASGASWGNEQFLV.